This T cell receptor (beta chain) was captured in a study of shared T cell receptors in the human thymus. Only in-frame clones appear in the TCRdb table, and some are missing; sequencing was by immunoSEQ multiplex PCR. There are hundreds of thousands of clones in the sample; about four fifths occur only once, and 0.013% lies in the top ten. This sample also appeared in a second study, on human thymus T cells.

This sequence was found in a boy younger than two with a congenital heart defect. Sequencing was done on a sample of thymocytes.

DNA for the CDR3: TGCGCCAGCAGCTGGGGACTAGCGGCCCCGAGGGAGCAGTTCTTC. As protein: CASSWGLAAPREQFF. The chain has TRBV4-3 and TRBJ2-1; 11 positions match TRBD2. Germline-derived CDR1 and CDR2 are LGHNA and YSLEER. The CDR3 runs to 15 residues. With V trimmed by 5 bases and J by 10 bases, 10 bases remained unmatched.